This TCR beta chain was captured by sequencing in a study of T cell repertoires in cytomegalovirus infection. Turning to the study itself: In the study, CMV epitopes included recently identified HLA-C-restricted and well-studied HLA-B-restricted ones. An indication of both CMV infection and matching HLA type came from public TCR beta signatures.

There are 16 residues in the CDR3. V was pared by 6 bases and J by 4 bases, with 12 bases of the junction left unmatched. From germline, CDR1 is SNHLY and CDR2 FYNNEI. Whole-study findings and limits: Within the response measured ex vivo, HLA-C-restricted CMV-specific TCR beta clonotypes were dominant.

MiXCR was run by TCRdb on the reads, yielding one entry per CDR3 protein. This table has some 920,000 distinct CDR3 sequences, roughly 31% appearing once. With respect to this clonotype: The antigen remains unidentified.

Here the sequenced sample was cultured CD8+ T cells from PBMCs, taken from culture after CMV antigen stimulation. The TCR was taken from a human donor in good health (CMV status not recorded). Some clones in this sample may be carry-over from other donors' samples. The genes are TRBV2 and TRBJ2-3; 8 bases are a match to TRBD1. The CDR3 DNA is TGTGCCAGCAGGACAACCGACAGGGGAAGGGCAGATACGCAGTATTTT. As protein: CASRTTDRGRADTQYF.